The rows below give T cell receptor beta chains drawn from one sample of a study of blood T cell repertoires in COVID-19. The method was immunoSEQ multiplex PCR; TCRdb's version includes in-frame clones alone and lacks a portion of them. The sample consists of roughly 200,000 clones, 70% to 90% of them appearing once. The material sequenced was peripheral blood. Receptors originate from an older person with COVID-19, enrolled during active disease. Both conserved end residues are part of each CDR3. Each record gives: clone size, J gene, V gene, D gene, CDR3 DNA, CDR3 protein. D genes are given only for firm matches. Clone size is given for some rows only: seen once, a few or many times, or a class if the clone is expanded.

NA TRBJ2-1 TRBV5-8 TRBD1 TGTGCCAGCAGCTCCAGGGACAGGGGGCGCACCTACAATGAGCAGTTCTTC CASSSRDRGRTYNEQFF
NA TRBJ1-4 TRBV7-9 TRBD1 TGTGCCAGCGGACAGGGTAATGAAAAACTGTTTTTT CASGQGNEKLFF
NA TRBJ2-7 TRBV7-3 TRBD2 TGTGCCAGCAGCTTACAAGCGGGAGGGATATACGAGCAGTACTTC CASSLQAGGIYEQYF
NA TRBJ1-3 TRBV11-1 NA TGTGCCAGCAGCTTCCAGGGGAGTTTTTCCGGAAACACCATATATTTT CASSFQGSFSGNTIYF
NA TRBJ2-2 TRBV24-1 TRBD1 TGTGCCACCAGTGATTCCCTAGGGACAGGGGCTACCGGGGAGCTGTTTTTT CATSDSLGTGATGELFF
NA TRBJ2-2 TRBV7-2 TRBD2 TGTGCCAGCAGCATCCTAGCGGGAGTATCCACCGGGGAGCTGTTTTTT CASSILAGVSTGELFF
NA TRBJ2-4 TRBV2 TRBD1 TGTGCCAGCAGCGGGGACAGATCGAACATTCAGTACTTC CASSGDRSNIQYF
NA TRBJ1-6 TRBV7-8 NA TGTGCCAGCAGCAACCTAGGGGGGGCGGTGAATTCACCCCTCCACTTT CASSNLGGAVNSPLHF
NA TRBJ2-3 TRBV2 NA TGTGCCAGCAGGCGGGGCACCACAGATACGCAGTATTTT CASRRGTTDTQYF
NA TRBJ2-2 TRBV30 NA TGTGCCTGGAGTGTACTGGGGGCGTTCGGGGAGCTGTTTTTT CAWSVLGAFGELFF
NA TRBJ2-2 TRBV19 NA TGTGCCAGTAGCCCAGGAACAAACACCGGGGAGCTGTTTTTT CASSPGTNTGELFF
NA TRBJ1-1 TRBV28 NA TGTGCCAGCAGTTCCCCTTCCCTCAGGGTCGTCACTGAAGCTTTCTTT CASSSPSLRVVTEAFF
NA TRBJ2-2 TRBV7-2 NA TGTGCCAGCAGCCCCGCCTCTCAGGGGGAGCTGTTTTTT CASSPASQGELFF
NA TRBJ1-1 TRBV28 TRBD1 TGTGCCAGCAGGACAGGGTCCCTTGAAGCTTTCTTT CASRTGSLEAFF
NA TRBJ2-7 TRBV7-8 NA TGTGCCAGCAGGGAGGGACTCCTAGGCTACGAGCAGTACTTC CASREGLLGYEQYF
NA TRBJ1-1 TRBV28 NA TGTGCCAGCAGTTTATTGGCAGGTAACACTGAAGCTTTCTTT CASSLLAGNTEAFF
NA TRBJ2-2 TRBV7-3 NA TGTGCCAGCAGCAAACAGGGAAACACCGGGGAGCTGTTTTTT CASSKQGNTGELFF
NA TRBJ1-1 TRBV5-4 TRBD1 TGTGCCAGCAGCTTTTTCTGGGACAGCAACACTGAAGCTTTCTTT CASSFFWDSNTEAFF
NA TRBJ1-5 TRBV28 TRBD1 TGTGCCAGCAGTCTGGGACAGGGAAGACAGCCCCAGCATTTT CASSLGQGRQPQHF
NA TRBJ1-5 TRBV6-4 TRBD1 TGTGCCAGCAGGCCAACAGGGACAGGCAATCAGCCCCAGCATTTT CASRPTGTGNQPQHF
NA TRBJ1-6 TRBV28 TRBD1 TGTGCCAGCTATTCGGGGGACAGGGTTTCACCCCTCCACTTT CASYSGDRVSPLHF
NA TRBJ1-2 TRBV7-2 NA TGTGCCAGCAGCTCCCAACAGGGAAACTTCTATGGCTACACCTTC CASSSQQGNFYGYTF
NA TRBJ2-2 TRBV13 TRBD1 TGTGCCAGCAGCAAACGACAGGGGTCTGCCGGGGAGCTGTTTTTT CASSKRQGSAGELFF
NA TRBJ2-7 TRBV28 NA TGTGCCAGCAACCGAGGGTTGACGAGCTCCTACGAGCAGTACTTC CASNRGLTSSYEQYF
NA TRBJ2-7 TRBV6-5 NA TGTGCCAGCAAATTGAGCGTTGAGTACGAGCAGTACTTC CASKLSVEYEQYF
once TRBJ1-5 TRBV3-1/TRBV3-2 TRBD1 TGTGCCAGCAGCCAGTCGACAGGGGGCCAGCTTCAGCCCCAGCATTTT CASSQSTGGQLQPQHF
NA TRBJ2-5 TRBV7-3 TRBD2 TGTGCCAGCAGCTTAAGGAGTAGCGGGAGTGGTGAGACCCAGTACTTC CASSLRSSGSGETQYF
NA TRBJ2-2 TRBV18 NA TGTGCCAGCTCACCATCAGGGCCCGGGGAGCTGTTTTTT CASSPSGPGELFF
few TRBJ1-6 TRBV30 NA TGTGCCTGGCAGGGGAATAATTCACCCCTCCACTTT CAWQGNNSPLHF
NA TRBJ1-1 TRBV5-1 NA TGCGCCAGCAGCTTGGCCATGTCAGGGGCCAACACTGAAGCTTTCTTT CASSLAMSGANTEAFF
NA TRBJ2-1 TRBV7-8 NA TGTGCCAGCAGCCCCGCTCGGGATGAGCAGTTCTTC CASSPARDEQFF
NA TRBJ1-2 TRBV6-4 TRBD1 TGTGCCAGCAGTGACTCAGCGACGACAGGGAATGGCTACACCTTC CASSDSATTGNGYTF
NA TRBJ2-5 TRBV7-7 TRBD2 TGTGCCAGCAGCTTAGAGGCGGGGGAGCAGACCCAGTACTTC CASSLEAGEQTQYF
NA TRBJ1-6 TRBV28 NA TGTGCCAGCAGGACACAGGGACGAATCAATAATTCACCCCTCCACTTT CASRTQGRINNSPLHF
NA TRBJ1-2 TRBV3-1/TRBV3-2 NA TGTGCCAGCAGCTTCGGGCGGGGGAAGATCTATGGCTACACCTTC CASSFGRGKIYGYTF
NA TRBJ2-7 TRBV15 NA TGTGCCACCAGCACGGCCTACGAGCAGTACTTC CATSTAYEQYF
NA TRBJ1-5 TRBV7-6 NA TGTGCCAGCAGCTCTGACAGATCCAATCAGCCCCAGCATTTT CASSSDRSNQPQHF
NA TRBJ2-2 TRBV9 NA TGTGCCAGCAGCGGGCAGGGGATCGGGGAGCTGTTTTTT CASSGQGIGELFF
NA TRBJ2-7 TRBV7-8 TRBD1 TGTGCCAGCAGCTTAGCGATGGGACAGGGGTACGAGCAGTACTTC CASSLAMGQGYEQYF
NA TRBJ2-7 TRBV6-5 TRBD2 TGTGCCAGCAGTTTGTACGCGGGAGGAAACTACGAGCAGTACTTC CASSLYAGGNYEQYF
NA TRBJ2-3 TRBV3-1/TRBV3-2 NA TGTGCCAGCAGCCAAGTGGGGGCCACAGATACGCAGTATTTT CASSQVGATDTQYF
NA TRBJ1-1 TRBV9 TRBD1 TGTGCCAGCGCACCGGACAGGACTAACACTGAAGCTTTCTTT CASAPDRTNTEAFF
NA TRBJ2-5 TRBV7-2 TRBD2 TGTGCCAGCAGCTGGCTAGCGGGCGGGGGAAAAGAGACCCAGTACTTC CASSWLAGGGKETQYF
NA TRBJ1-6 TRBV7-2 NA TGTGCCAGCAGCTTGCCGCCAGGCACTAATTCACCCCTCCACTTT CASSLPPGTNSPLHF
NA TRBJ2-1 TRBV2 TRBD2 TGTGCCAGCAGAAACTCCGGGACTAGCGGGGATCGCTCCTACAATGAGCAGTTCTTC CASRNSGTSGDRSYNEQFF